These T cell receptor beta chains were read from a single sample in a study of graft-versus-host responses after intestinal transplantation. Repertoires were generated with immunoSEQ multiplex PCR, while TCRdb's copy carries only in-frame clones and drops some. The sample includes 150,000 or so clones, about 90% seen only once; the top ten take about 0.19%. The antigens for these receptors are not known. Material: unstimulated CD4+ T cells sorted from spleen or lymph node cells, obtained before intestinal transplant. These receptors all come from a human donor who received an intestinal transplant. Each CDR3 is given with its conserved first and last residue. A D gene is named only where the DNA matches it firmly. The size field is filled for only some rows; it gives once, few, many or a size class.

TRBJ2-1,NA,TRBV7-3,TRBD2,17,TGTGCCAGCAGCTTAAGGGGACTAGCGGGAGTTGGGGATGAGCAGTTCTTC,CASSLRGLAGVGDEQFF
TRBJ1-3,few,TRBV10-3,NA,15,TGTGCCATCAGCCTGGACCGATACTCTGGAAACACCATATATTTT,CAISLDRYSGNTIYF
TRBJ2-7,NA,TRBV7-3,NA,14,TGTGCCAGCAGCCCGACGGGTCTTACGGGCGAGCAGTACTTC,CASSPTGLTGEQYF
TRBJ1-5,NA,TRBV28,NA,12,TGTGCCAGCATTCCAGGGGTAGGACCCCAGCATTTT,CASIPGVGPQHF
TRBJ1-1,NA,TRBV29-1,NA,14,TGCAGCGTTGAAAGGCAGGGCTTAAGAACTGAAGCTTTCTTT,CSVERQGLRTEAFF
TRBJ2-5,NA,TRBV19,TRBD1,11,TGTGCCAGTACTGATGGGACAGCTTCCCACTTC,CASTDGTASHF
TRBJ1-1,NA,TRBV7-6,NA,14,TGTGCCAGCAGCTTAGGGACGGCGAACACTGAAGCTTTCTTT,CASSLGTANTEAFF
TRBJ1-2,NA,TRBV6-5,TRBD1,15,TGTGCCAGCAGTTCCGGGACAGGGGGCGAATATGGCTACACCTTC,CASSSGTGGEYGYTF
TRBJ2-7,NA,TRBV5-6,NA,16,TGTGCCAGCAGCCCGCTCCGGGACGGAGCCTATGGCGAGCAGTACTTC,CASSPLRDGAYGEQYF
TRBJ2-4,NA,TRBV5-1,TRBD1,18,TGCGCCAGCAGCTTGGCCGGGACAGGGACCGCCGCCAAAAACATTCAGTACTTC,CASSLAGTGTAAKNIQYF
TRBJ2-1,NA,TRBV19,TRBD2,16,TGTGCCAGTAGTGAGGGAAGGCTAGCGGAGGACAATGAGCAGTTCTTC,CASSEGRLAEDNEQFF
TRBJ2-3,NA,TRBV6-6,NA,13,TGTGCCAGCACCCGGGCCTTGACGGATACGCAGTATTTT,CASTRALTDTQYF
TRBJ2-7,NA,TRBV2,NA,12,TGTGCCACAGCAGGTAACAGCTACGAGCAGTACTTC,CATAGNSYEQYF
TRBJ2-7,NA,TRBV28,TRBD2,18,TGTGCCAGCAGTTTATCCCGAGGTAGCGGGAAGGTATCCTACGAGCAGTACTTC,CASSLSRGSGKVSYEQYF
TRBJ2-1,NA,TRBV7-9,TRBD2,19,TGTGCCAGCAGCCCGCTTCGGACTAGCGGGAGGCCCGGCCCTAATGAGCAGTTCTTC,CASSPLRTSGRPGPNEQFF
TRBJ1-1,NA,TRBV4-2,NA,19,TGTGCCAGCAGCCCCGGACGGAGTTTTAGGGGCCACATGAACACTGAAGCTTTCTTT,CASSPGRSFRGHMNTEAFF
TRBJ2-6,NA,TRBV19,NA,15,TGTGCCAGTAGTATAGTTGGGTATGGGGCCAACGTCCTGACTTTC,CASSIVGYGANVLTF
TRBJ1-2,NA,TRBV27,TRBD1,15,TGTGCCAGCAGTCTAATCCGGGACAGGGCCTATGGCTACACCTTC,CASSLIRDRAYGYTF